This T cell receptor beta chain was captured by sequencing in a study of response to subunit inactivated influenza vaccine. Whole-study findings and limits: With each seasonal influenza vaccination, the authors suggested, few new T cells are recruited.

Germline CDR1 reads SGHTA; CDR2 reads FQGNSA. This CDR3 contains 16 residues. J was trimmed by 7 bases and V by 5 bases; bases with no gene match: 9. TCRdb re-called the RT-PCR reads with MiXCR, one entry per CDR3 protein. Of hundreds of thousands of distinct CDR3 sequences in the sample, 16% were seen once. This clonotype turned up a few times. Its cognate antigen is unknown. The sequence was collected from a man aged 50 to 69 who received an inactivated influenza vaccine. The rearrangement uses TRBV7-2 and TRBJ2-1, with 12 bases aligning to TRBD1. The sequenced sample was CD4+ T cells sorted from PBMCs, obtained 23 to 25 months after vaccination. CDR3 region: CASSPGGTGGRNEQFF. The CDR3 DNA follows: TGTGCCAGCAGCCCAGGGGGGACAGGGGGCAGGAATGAGCAGTTCTTC.